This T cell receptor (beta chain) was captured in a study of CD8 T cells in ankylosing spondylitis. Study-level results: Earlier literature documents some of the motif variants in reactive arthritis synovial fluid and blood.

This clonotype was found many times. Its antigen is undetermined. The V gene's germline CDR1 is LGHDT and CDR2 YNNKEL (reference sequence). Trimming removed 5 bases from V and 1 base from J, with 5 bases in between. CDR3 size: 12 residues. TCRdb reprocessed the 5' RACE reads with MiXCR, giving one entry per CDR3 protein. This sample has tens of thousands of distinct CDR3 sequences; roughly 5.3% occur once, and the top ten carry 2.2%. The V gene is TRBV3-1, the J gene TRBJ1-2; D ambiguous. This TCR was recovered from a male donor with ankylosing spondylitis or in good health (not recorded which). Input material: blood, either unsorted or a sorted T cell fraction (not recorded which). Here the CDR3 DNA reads TGTGCCAGCAGCAGGGATAACTATGGCTACACCTTC. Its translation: CASSRDNYGYTF.